One sample yielded the 29 T cell receptor beta chains listed below, sequenced in a study of shared clonotypes between healthy human individuals. Positive CCR7 selection of CD45RO-negative cells yielded the naive CD8 cells, and terminally differentiated effector memory CD45RA+ cells were excluded. Clones were read by immunoSEQ multiplex PCR, and TCRdb kept only the in-frame ones, dropping some. The repertoire consists of about 2.2 million clones, with more than 85% occurring once and the leading ten covering approximately 1.7%. Sequenced: naive CD8+ T cells from PBMCs. The receptors were gathered from a man between 18 and 35 years old in good health. Some clones in this sample may be carry-over from other donors' samples.

The gene calls are TRBV4-1 and TRBJ2-7; 10 bases match TRBD1. The CDR3 has 15 residues. Germline loops: CDR1 MGHRA, CDR2 YSYEKL. V was clipped by 4 bases and J by 2 bases; unmatched bases: 5. CDR3 protein: CASSPRQGAAYEQYF. The CDR3 DNA reads TGCGCCAGCAGCCCCCGACAGGGGGCTGCCTACGAGCAGTACTTC.

The DNA for the CDR3 is TGTGCCAGCAGTTTCGAGGGGGTTCAAGAGACCCAGTACTTC. It specifies CASSFEGVQETQYF. The chain has TRBV27 and TRBJ2-5; a possible D gene is TRBD1 (6 bases). The germline V gene has CDR1 MNHEY and CDR2 SMNVEV (reference sequence). This CDR3 region has 14 residues. Trimming pared 3 bases from V and 2 bases from J, leaving 10 bases between.

The count of this clone is one. V gene TRBV6-5 combines with J gene TRBJ2-1; 10 bases map to TRBD2. CDR1 is MNHEY, CDR2 SVGAGI, per germline. After removal of 5 bases from V and 6 bases from J, the junction contained 4 bases not matched to a gene. This CDR3 is 14 amino acids long. The DNA of the CDR3 is TGTGCCAGCAGTGGGAGCGGGAGGGGCAATGAGCAGTTCTTC. This gives the protein CASSGSGRGNEQFF.

In this sample, this clone turned up once. This chain uses TRBV5-4 with TRBJ2-2; 7 bases are shared with TRBD2. The junction had 12 bases not matched to a gene; V was cut back by 3 bases and J by 1 base. Germline V gives CDR1 SGHNT, CDR2 YYREEE (reference sequence). This CDR3 spans 18 amino acids. The CDR3 loop reads CASSWGGGGRVNTGELFF. The CDR3 DNA is TGTGCCAGCAGCTGGGGGGGTGGCGGGAGAGTGAACACCGGGGAGCTGTTTTTT.

This clone was seen a few times. The gene calls are TRBV9 and TRBJ1-1; weak D call: TRBD1 (6 bases). V lost 4 bases and J 1 base, leaving 14 bases between the germline ends. The CDR3 sequence is 15 residues long. Germline V gene sequence: CDR1 SGDLS, CDR2 YYNGEE. CDR3 bases: TGTGCCAGCAGCTCCCCCGGGGGGGCGAACACTGAAGCTTTCTTT. Protein sequence: CASSSPGGANTEAFF.

A few counts support this clone. The V call is TRBV7-2, the J call TRBJ1-1; D remains unclear. This CDR3 spans 11 amino acids. The germline gives CDR1 SGHTA, CDR2 FQGNSA. V was clipped by 1 base and J by 9 bases, with 6 bases between them. The CDR3 DNA sequence: TGTGCCAGCAGCTTAGGGGGTCAAGCTTTCTTT. Encoded protein: CASSLGGQAFF.

The chain is built from TRBV5-6 and TRBJ2-7; TRBD2 matches 9 bases. The CDR3 length is 17 residues. Germline values: CDR1 SGHDT, CDR2 YYEEEE. With V trimmed by 3 bases and J by 2 bases, 12 bases remained unmatched. As DNA, the CDR3 is TGTGCCAGCAGCTCCACTACTGGCGGGAGGGCACCCTACGAGCAGTACTTC. It codes for CASSSTTGGRAPYEQYF.

V gene TRBV7-6 combines with J gene TRBJ2-3; 8 nucleotides match TRBD1. Germline V lookup: CDR1 SGHVS, CDR2 FNYEAQ. The CDR3 is made up of 15 amino acids. J lost 7 bases, V lost 5 bases, and 11 bases had no gene match. CDR3 DNA: TGTGCCAGCAGCCAACGGGGACAGGTGTTCAATACGCAGTATTTT. It yields the protein CASSQRGQVFNTQYF.

Turning to this clone: The same CDR3 is also encoded by other DNA sequences in this sample. The chain combines TRBV18 with TRBJ1-5, with D perhaps TRBD1 (5 bases). Looked up from germline, CDR1 is KGHSH and CDR2 is LQKENI. V lost 2 bases and J 4 bases, leaving 9 bases between the germline ends. This CDR3 is built from 14 residues. The CDR3 region is CASSPGRGNQPQHF. CDR3 DNA sequence: TGTGCCAGCTCACCAGGGAGGGGAAATCAGCCCCAGCATTTT.

This clone has a handful of counts. The CDR3 DNA is TGTGCCTGGAAGTTGGGCGGGAACACTGAAGCTTTCTTT. Translating gives CAWKLGGNTEAFF. The rearrangement links TRBV30 to TRBJ1-1; no clear D. Germline V lookup: CDR1 GTSNPN, CDR2 SVGIG (reference sequence). Trimming removed 4 bases from V and 1 base from J, with 10 bases in between. This CDR3 region has 13 residues. Full variable domain (outside the CDR3, taken from reference TRBV30 and TRBJ1-1): SQTIHQWPATLVQPVGSPLSLECTVEGTSNPNLYWYRQAAGRGLQLLFYSVGIGQISSEVPQNLSASRPQDRQFILSSKKLLLSDSGFYLCAWKLGGNTEAFFGQGTRLTVV.

The chain couples TRBV28 to TRBJ1-1; TRBD1 is a possible D gene (5 bases). With 7 bases removed from V and 5 bases from J, the gap between germline ends came to 17 bases. This CDR3 has 14 residues. Germline loops: CDR1 MDHEN, CDR2 SYDVKM. This CDR3 is CASILAGARTEAFF. CDR3 DNA: TGTGCCAGCATCCTCGCCGGGGCCCGTACTGAAGCTTTCTTT.

In this sample, this clone turned up once. The chain has TRBV7-2 and TRBJ2-1, with D perhaps matching TRBD2 (6 bases). V was trimmed by 5 bases and J by 6 bases, leaving 23 bases between them. CDR3 length equals 17 residues. The germline CDR1 and CDR2 sequences are SGHTA and FQGNSA. CDR3 in amino acids: CASSPRWASWEVNEQFF. The CDR3 DNA sequence: TGTGCCAGCAGCCCACGATGGGCTAGCTGGGAGGTCAATGAGCAGTTCTTC.

J is TRBJ1-1 and V is TRBV30; D is unclear. CDR1 and CDR2 (germline): GTSNPN, SVGIG (reference sequence). The CDR3 is 12 residues long. V was clipped by 5 bases and J by 4 bases, with 11 bases between them. CDR3 protein: CAWQWTGTEAFF. CDR3 nucleotide sequence: TGTGCCTGGCAATGGACCGGCACTGAAGCTTTCTTT.

The chain is built from TRBV19 and TRBJ1-1; D remains ambiguous. CDR1 is LNHDA, CDR2 SQIVND, per germline (reference sequence). The CDR3 spans 13 residues. The V and J ends lost 5 bases and 0 bases respectively, with 7 bases between them. The CDR3 reads CASSARMNTEAFF. The CDR3 bases are TGTGCCAGTAGTGCTAGAATGAACACTGAAGCTTTCTTT.

The chain employs TRBV5-4 and TRBJ2-3; 7 nucleotides line up with TRBD2. The CDR3 contains 14 residues. V shed 4 bases, J shed 4 bases, and the junction held 6 bases outside the gene matches. CDR1 SGHNT and CDR2 YYREEE come from the germline V gene (reference sequence). Here the CDR3 DNA reads TGTGCCAGCAGCCCGACTAGCCCCTCAGATACGCAGTATTTT. Protein sequence: CASSPTSPSDTQYF.

This chain links TRBV7-9 with TRBJ2-5, with D hard to call. This CDR3 has 11 amino acids. The V and J ends lost 5 bases and 3 bases respectively, with 4 bases between them. Germline CDR1 SEHNR, CDR2 FQNEAQ (reference sequence). CDR3 region: CASSGEETQYF. CDR3 DNA sequence: TGTGCCAGCAGCGGGGAAGAGACCCAGTACTTC.

The rearrangement uses TRBV25-1 and TRBJ2-3, with TRBD1 identical over 9 bases. Germline V gene sequence: CDR1 MGHDK, CDR2 SYGVNS. After removal of 0 bases from V and 0 bases from J, the junction contained 7 bases not matched to a gene. The CDR3 consists of 18 residues. The CDR3 DNA is TGTGCCAGCAGTGAATATCTAGGGGACAGGGCGAGCACAGATACGCAGTATTTT. It is translated as CASSEYLGDRASTDTQYF.

The chain couples TRBV9 to TRBJ2-3, with D perhaps TRBD2 (5 bases). The CDR3 is 15 residues long. V was clipped by 7 bases and J by 10 bases, with 25 bases between them. Germline V lookup: CDR1 SGDLS, CDR2 YYNGEE. In nucleotides, the CDR3 is TGTGCCAGCCACGGGCGGGTCCCCCCCCGCGGTGCGCAGTATTTT. Translating it yields CASHGRVPPRGAQYF.

The chain combines TRBV27 with TRBJ2-1; 7 nucleotides match TRBD2. After removal of 6 bases from V and 0 bases from J, the junction contained 5 bases not matched to a gene. Germline values: CDR1 MNHEY, CDR2 SMNVEV (reference sequence). This CDR3 has 15 amino acids. This CDR3 is CASRGGASSYNEQFF. The DNA of the CDR3 is TGTGCCAGCAGGGGAGGGGCGAGCTCCTACAATGAGCAGTTCTTC.

V usage is TRBV19 and J usage is TRBJ1-1; no firm D call. The CDR3 totals 14 residues. The germline V gene encodes CDR1 LNHDA and CDR2 SQIVND (reference sequence). V dropped 5 bases and J dropped 6 bases, with 16 bases sitting between them. CDR3 sequence (DNA): TGTGCCAGTAGTGACCCACCGGGTCGGGCTGAAGCTTTCTTT. Residues: CASSDPPGRAEAFF.

This chain links TRBV30 with TRBJ2-1, with D tentatively TRBD1 (5 bases). Trimming removed 0 bases at V and 7 bases at J, with 10 bases between. The CDR3 consists of 13 residues. Germline V CDR1 and CDR2: GTSNPN, SVGIG (reference sequence). The chain's CDR3 is CAWSVLRANEQFF. CDR3 DNA: TGTGCCTGGAGTGTCCTCAGGGCAAATGAGCAGTTCTTC.

The chain combines TRBV5-8 with TRBJ2-7, with a tentative D call TRBD2 (6 bases). V was clipped by 3 bases and J by 3 bases, with 10 bases between them. The CDR3 runs 13 residues. The germline V gene encodes CDR1 SGHTS and CDR2 YDEGEE. CDR3 DNA sequence: TGTGCCAGCAGCTGGGGACTGAACTACGAGCAGTACTTC. Residues: CASSWGLNYEQYF. The full variable domain, rest sourced from reference TRBV5-8 and TRBJ2-7, is EAGVTQSPTHLIKTRGQQATLRCSPISGHTSVYWYQQALGLGLQFLLWYDEGEERNRGNFPPRFSGRQFPNYSSELNVNALELEDSALYLCASSWGLNYEQYFGPGTRLTVT.

This sequence joins TRBV27 and TRBJ2-3; 7 bases match TRBD1. Germline assignment: CDR1 MNHEY and CDR2 SMNVEV (reference sequence). V gave up 7 bases and J gave up 1 base; unmatched junction bases: 5. The CDR3 length is 14 residues. The CDR3 nucleotides read TGTGCCAGCATCCCTACAGGGGGCACAGATACGCAGTATTTT. Translated: CASIPTGGTDTQYF.

The chain joins TRBV7-3 to TRBJ1-1; 7 bases fit TRBD1. The J segment lost 1 base and the V segment lost 5 bases, leaving 4 bases of the junction unmatched. Germline V gene lookup returns CDR1 SGHTA and CDR2 FQGTGA. This CDR3 has 14 amino acids. DNA of the CDR3: TGTGCCAGCAGCGCCGACAGGGAGAACACTGAAGCTTTCTTT. It codes for CASSADRENTEAFF.

This chain connects TRBV6-5 to TRBJ1-5, with 10 bases matching TRBD1. Germline V lookup: CDR1 MNHEY, CDR2 SVGAGI. The CDR3 totals 15 residues. V was clipped by 5 bases and J by 6 bases; unmatched bases: 7. This chain's CDR3 is CASSPRTGGFQPQHF. CDR3 DNA: TGTGCCAGCAGTCCGCGGACAGGGGGATTTCAGCCCCAGCATTTT.

This rearrangement joins TRBV6-1 to TRBJ1-4; the D gene is possibly TRBD1 (5 bases). The CDR3 consists of 13 residues. V lost 7 bases to trimming and J lost 7 bases, with 13 bases between them. CDR1 is MNHNS and CDR2 is SASEGT in the germline V gene. The CDR3 sequence: CASNGPGVEKLFF. The CDR3, as DNA: TGTGCCAGCAACGGACCGGGGGTTGAAAAACTGTTTTTT.

The chain carries TRBV6-6 and TRBJ2-1; D gene unclear. CDR3 length: 12 residues. Trimming cost V 8 bases and J 0 bases, with 5 bases left between them. Germline-derived CDR1 and CDR2 are MNHNY and SVGAGI (reference sequence). The CDR3 loop is CASLSSYNEQFF. For the CDR3, the DNA is TGTGCCAGCCTAAGCTCCTACAATGAGCAGTTCTTC.

This chain uses TRBV27 with TRBJ2-7, with 7 bases that match TRBD2. The CDR3 contains 15 residues. Germline CDR1 is MNHEY and CDR2 is SMNVEV (reference sequence). J was trimmed by 12 bases and V by 1 base; bases with no gene match: 15. The CDR3 protein is CASSLYSVAGVKLYF. In nucleotides, the CDR3 is TGTGCCAGCAGTTTATATTCCGTCGCGGGGGTTAAGTTGTACTTC.

V and J are TRBV13 and TRBJ2-7; D possibly corresponds to TRBD2 (6 bases). The CDR3 runs 15 residues. CDR1 PRHDT and CDR2 FYEKMQ come from the germline V gene (reference sequence). The ends were cut back, 6 bases at V and 0 bases at J, with 15 bases in the middle. As DNA, the CDR3 is TGTGCCAGCAGTCCAAGAGCGGGCCCCTCCTACGAGCAGTACTTC. Translating gives CASSPRAGPSYEQYF.